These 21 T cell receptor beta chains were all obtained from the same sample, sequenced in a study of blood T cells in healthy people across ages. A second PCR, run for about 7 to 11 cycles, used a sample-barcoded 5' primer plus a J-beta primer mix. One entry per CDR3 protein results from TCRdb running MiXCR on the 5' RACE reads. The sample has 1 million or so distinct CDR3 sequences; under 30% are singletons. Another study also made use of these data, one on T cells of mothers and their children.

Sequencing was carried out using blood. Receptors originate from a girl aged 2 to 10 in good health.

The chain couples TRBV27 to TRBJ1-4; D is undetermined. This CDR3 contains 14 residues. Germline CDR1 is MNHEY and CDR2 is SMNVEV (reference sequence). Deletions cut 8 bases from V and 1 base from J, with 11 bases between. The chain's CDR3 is CASSTWGTNEKLFF. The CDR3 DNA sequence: TGTGCCAGCTCAACCTGGGGAACTAATGAAAAACTGTTTTTT.

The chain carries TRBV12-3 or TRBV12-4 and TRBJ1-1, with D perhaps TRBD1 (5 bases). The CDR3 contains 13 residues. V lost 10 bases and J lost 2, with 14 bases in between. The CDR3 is CATLDTINTEAFF. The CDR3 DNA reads TGTGCCACCCTGGACACGATCAACACTGAAGCTTTCTTT.

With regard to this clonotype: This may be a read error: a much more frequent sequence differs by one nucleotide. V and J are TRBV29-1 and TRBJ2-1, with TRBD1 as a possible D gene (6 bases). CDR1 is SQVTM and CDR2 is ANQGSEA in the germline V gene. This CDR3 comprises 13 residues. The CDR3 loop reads CGVGAGDYNEQFF. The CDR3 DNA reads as TGCGGCGTGGGGGCAGGGGACTACAATGAGCAGTTCTTC.

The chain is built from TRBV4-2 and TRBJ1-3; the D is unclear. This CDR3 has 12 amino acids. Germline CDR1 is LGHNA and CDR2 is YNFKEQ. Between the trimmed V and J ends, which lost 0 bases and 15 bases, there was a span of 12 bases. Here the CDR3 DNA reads TGTGCCAGCAGCCAAGACGGTTCCTCGCCATATTTT. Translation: CASSQDGSSPYF.

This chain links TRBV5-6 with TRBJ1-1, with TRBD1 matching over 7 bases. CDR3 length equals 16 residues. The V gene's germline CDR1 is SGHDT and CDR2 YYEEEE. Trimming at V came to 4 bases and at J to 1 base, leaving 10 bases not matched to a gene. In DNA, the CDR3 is TGTGCCAGCAGCCCTCAAGGGGGCCTAGGGAACACTGAAGCTTTCTTT. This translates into CASSPQGGLGNTEAFF.

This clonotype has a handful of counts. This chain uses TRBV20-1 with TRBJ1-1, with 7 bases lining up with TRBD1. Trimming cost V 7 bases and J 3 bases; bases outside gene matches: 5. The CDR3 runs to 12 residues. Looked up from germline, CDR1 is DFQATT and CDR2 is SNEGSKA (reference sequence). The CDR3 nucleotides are TGCAGTGATCGACAGGGCGACACTGAAGCTTTCTTT. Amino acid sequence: CSDRQGDTEAFF.

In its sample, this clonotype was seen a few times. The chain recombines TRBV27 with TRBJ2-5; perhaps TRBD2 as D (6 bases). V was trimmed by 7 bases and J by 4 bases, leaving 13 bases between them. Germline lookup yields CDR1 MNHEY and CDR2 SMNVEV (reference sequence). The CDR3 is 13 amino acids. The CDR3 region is CASTQSGGETQYF. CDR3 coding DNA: TGTGCCAGCACTCAGTCCGGGGGAGAGACCCAGTACTTC.

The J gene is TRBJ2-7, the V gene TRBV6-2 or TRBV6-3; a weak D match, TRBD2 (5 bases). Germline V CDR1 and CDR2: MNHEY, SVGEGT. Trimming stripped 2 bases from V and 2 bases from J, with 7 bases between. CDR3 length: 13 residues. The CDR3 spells CASSYAGTYEQYV. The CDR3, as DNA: TGTGCCAGCAGTTACGCGGGCACCTACGAGCAGTACGTC.

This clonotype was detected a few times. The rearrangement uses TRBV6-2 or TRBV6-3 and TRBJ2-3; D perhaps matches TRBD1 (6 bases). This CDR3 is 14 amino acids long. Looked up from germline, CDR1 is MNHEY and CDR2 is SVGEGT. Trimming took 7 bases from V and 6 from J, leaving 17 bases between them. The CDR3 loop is CASTKGQEHDTQYF. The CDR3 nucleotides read TGTGCCAGCACTAAGGGACAAGAGCATGATACGCAGTATTTT.

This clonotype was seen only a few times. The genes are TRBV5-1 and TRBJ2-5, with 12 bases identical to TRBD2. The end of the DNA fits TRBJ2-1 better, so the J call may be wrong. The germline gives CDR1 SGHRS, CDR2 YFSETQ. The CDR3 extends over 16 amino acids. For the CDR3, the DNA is TGCGCCAGCAGCCGAGGACTAGCGGGGTCAATAAATGAGCAGTTCTTC. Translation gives CASSRGLAGSINEQFF.

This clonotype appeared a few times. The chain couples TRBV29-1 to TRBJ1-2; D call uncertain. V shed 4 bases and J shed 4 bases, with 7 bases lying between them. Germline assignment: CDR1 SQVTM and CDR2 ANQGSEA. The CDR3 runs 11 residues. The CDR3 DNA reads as TGCAGCGTTGCGGGGTTCTATGGCTACACCTTC. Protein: CSVAGFYGYTF.

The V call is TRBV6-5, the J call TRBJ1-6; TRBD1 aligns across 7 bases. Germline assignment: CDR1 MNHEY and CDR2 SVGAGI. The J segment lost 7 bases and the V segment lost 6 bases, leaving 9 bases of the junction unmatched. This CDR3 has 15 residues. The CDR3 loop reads CASRLTGKSNSPLHF. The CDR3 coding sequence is TGTGCCAGCAGACTGACAGGGAAATCGAATTCACCCCTCCACTTT.

This CDR3 is CASHRDSQTYSPLHF. CDR3 coding DNA: TGTGCCAGCCACCGGGACAGCCAAACGTATTCACCCCTCCACTTT. The genes are TRBV6-5 and TRBJ1-6, with TRBD1 matching 7 bases. Germline CDR1 is MNHEY and CDR2 is SVGAGI. The CDR3 loop spans 15 amino acids. Losses at the gene ends were 8 bases for V and 8 bases for J; bases not matched to a gene: 12.

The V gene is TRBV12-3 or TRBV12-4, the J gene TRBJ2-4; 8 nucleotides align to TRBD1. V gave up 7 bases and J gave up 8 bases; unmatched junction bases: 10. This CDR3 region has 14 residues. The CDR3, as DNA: TGTGCCAGCAAAGATCAGGGGGCAGGGGACATTCAGTACTTC. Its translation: CASKDQGAGDIQYF.

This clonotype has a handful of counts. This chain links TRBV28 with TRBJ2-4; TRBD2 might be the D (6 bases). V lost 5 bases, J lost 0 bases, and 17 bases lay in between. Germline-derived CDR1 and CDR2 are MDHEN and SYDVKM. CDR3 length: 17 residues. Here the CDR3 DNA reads TGTGCCAGCAGTCGGGACTCCTTACTTATAGCCAAAAACATTCAGTACTTC. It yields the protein CASSRDSLLIAKNIQYF.

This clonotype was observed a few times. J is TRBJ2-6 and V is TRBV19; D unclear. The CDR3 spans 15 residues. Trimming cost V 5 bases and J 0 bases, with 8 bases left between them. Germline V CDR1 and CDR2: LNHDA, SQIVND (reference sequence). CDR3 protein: CASSYSFSGANVLTF. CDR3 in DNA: TGTGCCAGTAGTTACTCCTTCTCTGGGGCCAACGTCCTGACTTTC.

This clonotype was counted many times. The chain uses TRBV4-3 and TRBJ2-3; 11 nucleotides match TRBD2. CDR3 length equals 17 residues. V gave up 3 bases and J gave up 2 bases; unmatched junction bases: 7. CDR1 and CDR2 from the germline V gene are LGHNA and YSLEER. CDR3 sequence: CASSQDGTSGYTDTQYF. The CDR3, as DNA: TGCGCCAGCAGCCAGGACGGGACTAGCGGTTACACAGATACGCAGTATTTT.

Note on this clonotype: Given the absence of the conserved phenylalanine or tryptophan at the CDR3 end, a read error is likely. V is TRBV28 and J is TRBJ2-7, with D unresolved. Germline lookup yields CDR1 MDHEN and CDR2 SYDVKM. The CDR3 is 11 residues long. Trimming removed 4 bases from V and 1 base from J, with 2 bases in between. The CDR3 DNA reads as TGTGCCAGCAGTTCGTCCTACGAGCAGTACCTC. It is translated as CASSSSYEQYL.

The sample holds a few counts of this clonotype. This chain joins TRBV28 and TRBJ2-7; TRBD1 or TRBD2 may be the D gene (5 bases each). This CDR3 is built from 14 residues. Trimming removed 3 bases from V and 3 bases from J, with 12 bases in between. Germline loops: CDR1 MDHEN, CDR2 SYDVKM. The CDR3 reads CASSFPGASYEQYF. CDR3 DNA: TGTGCCAGCAGTTTTCCCGGGGCGAGCTACGAGCAGTACTTC.

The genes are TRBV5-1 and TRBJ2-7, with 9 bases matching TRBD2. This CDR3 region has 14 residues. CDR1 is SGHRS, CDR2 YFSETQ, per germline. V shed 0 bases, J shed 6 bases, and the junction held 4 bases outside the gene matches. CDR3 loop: CASSLVLAGIEQYF. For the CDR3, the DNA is TGCGCCAGCAGCTTGGTCCTAGCGGGAATCGAGCAGTACTTC.

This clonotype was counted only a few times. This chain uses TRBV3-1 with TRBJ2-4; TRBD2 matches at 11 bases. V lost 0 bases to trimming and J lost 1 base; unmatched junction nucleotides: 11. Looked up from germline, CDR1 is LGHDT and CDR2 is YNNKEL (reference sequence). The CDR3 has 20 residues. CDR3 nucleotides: TGTGCCAGCAGCCAAGATATGAGGGGGAGACTAGCGGGGGCCAAAAACATTCAGTACTTC. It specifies CASSQDMRGRLAGAKNIQYF.